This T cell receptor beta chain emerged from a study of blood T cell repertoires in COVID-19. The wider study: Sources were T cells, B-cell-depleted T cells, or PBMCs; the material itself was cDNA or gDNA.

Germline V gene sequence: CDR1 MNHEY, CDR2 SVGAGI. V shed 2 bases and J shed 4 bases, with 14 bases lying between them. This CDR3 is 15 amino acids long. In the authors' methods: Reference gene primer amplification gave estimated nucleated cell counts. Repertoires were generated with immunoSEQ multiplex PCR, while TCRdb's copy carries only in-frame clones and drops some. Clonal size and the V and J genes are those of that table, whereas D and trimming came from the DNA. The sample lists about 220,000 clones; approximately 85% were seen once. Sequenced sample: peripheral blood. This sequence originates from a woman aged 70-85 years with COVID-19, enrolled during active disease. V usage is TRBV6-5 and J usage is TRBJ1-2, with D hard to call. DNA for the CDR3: TGTGCCAGCAGTTACCGCCTCGGGAGATTCTATGGCTACACCTTC. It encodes CASSYRLGRFYGYTF.